The T cell receptor (beta chain) under discussion was sequenced for a study of cytomegalovirus exposure and HLA in healthy donors. Comments on this clone: The antigen is undetermined.

Overall study findings and caveats: The authors listed approximately 160 TCR beta chains as cytomegalovirus-associated. For most TCR beta V segments, an earlier analysis put the productive rate at about 87% or about 30% of the time.

The PCR made use of 60 Vbeta and 13 Jbeta primers. Data came from immunoSEQ multiplex PCR; TCRdb stores just in-frame clones and leaves some out. The sample gives about 240,000 clones, about three quarters of which show up once; 0.47% is in the top ten. V lost 4 bases and J lost 4, with 19 bases in between. CDR1 is GTSNPN and CDR2 is SVGIG in the germline V gene (reference sequence). CDR3 size: 15 residues. The sequenced material came from PBMCs. This TCR derives from a boy younger than 18 in good health and CMV-seronegative. This rearrangement joins TRBV30 to TRBJ1-1; maybe TRBD1 (6 bases). The CDR3 DNA reads TGTGCCTGGACTTTCGTGTGGGGGGGCGGCACTGAAGCTTTCTTT. Residues: CAWTFVWGGGTEAFF.